This T cell receptor (beta chain) was identified in a study of CD8+ T cells in alopecia areata. Across the study: A regimen of oral tofacitinib, 5 to 10 mg twice daily, was given to treated patients.

Overall study results and limits: Under tofacitinib, fewer expanded CD8+ clones appeared among the top 100 scalp clones. A large proportion of expanded lesional clones were detected persisting in scalp and blood during tofacitinib.

Extraction of RNA preceded its reverse transcription into cDNA, which served as the sequencing template. Sequenced by immunoSEQ multiplex PCR; TCRdb stores in-frame clones only, minus some. There are 150,000 to 200,000 clones in the sample; about 60% occur only once, and 14% lies in the top ten. CDR1 is MNHEY and CDR2 is SVGAGI in the germline V gene. The CDR3 is made up of 14 amino acids. V was clipped by 3 bases and J by 3 bases, with 10 bases between them. Of note for this clone: Its antigen is still unknown.

Specified treatment: oral pan-JAK inhibitor, 5-10 mg twice daily. V usage is TRBV6-5 and J usage is TRBJ2-3; the D gene is possibly TRBD2 (5 bases). This specimen consisted of CD4+ T cells sorted from blood, obtained at week 24, from a patient treated with tofacitinib. The sequence was obtained from a human donor with alopecia areata. The chain's CDR3 is CASSYTSLTDTQYF. DNA for the CDR3: TGTGCCAGCAGTTATACTAGTTTGACAGATACGCAGTATTTT.